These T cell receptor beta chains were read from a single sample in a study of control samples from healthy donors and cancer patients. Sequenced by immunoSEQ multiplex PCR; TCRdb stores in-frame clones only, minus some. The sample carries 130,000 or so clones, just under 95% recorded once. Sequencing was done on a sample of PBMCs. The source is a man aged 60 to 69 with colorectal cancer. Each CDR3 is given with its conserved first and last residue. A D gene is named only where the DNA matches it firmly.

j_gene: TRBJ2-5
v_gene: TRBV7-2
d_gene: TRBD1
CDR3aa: CASSSGTGGVETQYF

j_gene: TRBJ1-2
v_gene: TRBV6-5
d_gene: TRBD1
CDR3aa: CASSFSDREARGYTF

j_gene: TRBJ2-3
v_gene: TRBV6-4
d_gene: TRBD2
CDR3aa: CASSTSGGPDTQYF

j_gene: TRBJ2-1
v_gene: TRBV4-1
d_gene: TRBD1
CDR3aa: CASSQEPGQGLDEQFF

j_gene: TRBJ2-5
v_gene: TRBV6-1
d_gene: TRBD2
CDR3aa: CASSEVLAGGGETQYF

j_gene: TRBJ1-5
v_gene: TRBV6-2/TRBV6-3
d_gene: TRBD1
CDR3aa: CASSGTGGAGLGNQPQHF

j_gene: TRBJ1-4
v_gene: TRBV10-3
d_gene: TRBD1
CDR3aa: CAIRGGDSATNEKLFF

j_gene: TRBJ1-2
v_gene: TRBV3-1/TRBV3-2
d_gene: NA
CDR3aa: CASSQDHFEGYYGYTF

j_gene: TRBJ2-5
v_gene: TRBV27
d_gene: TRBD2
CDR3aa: CASSFRTSGETQYF

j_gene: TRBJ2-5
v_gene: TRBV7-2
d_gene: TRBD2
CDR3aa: CASSQRPGGVTQYF

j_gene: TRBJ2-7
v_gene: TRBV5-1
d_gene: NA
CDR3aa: CASSLEQAYEQYF

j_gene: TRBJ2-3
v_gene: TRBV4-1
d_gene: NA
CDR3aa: CASSQDRDSGSTDTQYF

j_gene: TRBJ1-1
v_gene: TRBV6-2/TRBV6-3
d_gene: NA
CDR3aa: CASSYGYRERNTEAFF

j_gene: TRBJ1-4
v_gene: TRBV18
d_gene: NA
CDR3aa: CASSPSPGGAGGKKLFF

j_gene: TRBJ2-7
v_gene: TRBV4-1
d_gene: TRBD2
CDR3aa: CASSQDRTSDRHEQYF

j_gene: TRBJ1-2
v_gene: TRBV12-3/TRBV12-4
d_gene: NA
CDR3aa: CASSGQPNYGYTF

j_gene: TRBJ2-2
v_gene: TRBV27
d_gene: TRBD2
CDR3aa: CASSSSGGAGTGELFF

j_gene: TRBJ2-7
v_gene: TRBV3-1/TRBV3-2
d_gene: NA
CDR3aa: CASSQDSAHRSTGEQYF

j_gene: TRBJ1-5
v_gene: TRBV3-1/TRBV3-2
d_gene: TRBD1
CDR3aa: CASSDRGSNQPQHF

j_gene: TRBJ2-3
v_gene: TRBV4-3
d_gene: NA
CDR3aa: CASSQDPLAPDTQYF

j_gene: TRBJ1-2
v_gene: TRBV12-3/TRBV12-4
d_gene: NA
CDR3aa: CASSLRALGGYTF

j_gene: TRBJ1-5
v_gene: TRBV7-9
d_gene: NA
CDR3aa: CASSLGGDYQPQHF

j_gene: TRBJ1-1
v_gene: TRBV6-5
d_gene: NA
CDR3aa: CASTDIHGTEAFF

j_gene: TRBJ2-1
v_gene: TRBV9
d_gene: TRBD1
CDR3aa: CASSVGQGADYNEQFF

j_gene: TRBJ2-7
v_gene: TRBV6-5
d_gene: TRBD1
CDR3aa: CASSYTRPRQGKGQYF

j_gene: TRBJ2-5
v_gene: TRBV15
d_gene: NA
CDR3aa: CATSRTGTARDQYF

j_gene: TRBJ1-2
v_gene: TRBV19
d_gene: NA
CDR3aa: CASTNWAAVSNYGYTF

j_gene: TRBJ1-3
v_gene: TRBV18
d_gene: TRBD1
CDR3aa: CASSLSPSGQAGNTIYF

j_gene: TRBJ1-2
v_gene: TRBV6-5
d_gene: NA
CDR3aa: CASSSPGKGDDGYTF

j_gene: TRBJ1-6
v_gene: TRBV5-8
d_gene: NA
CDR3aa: CASSLKGLGSGSPLHF